The T cell receptor (beta chain) under discussion was sequenced for a study of response to subunit inactivated influenza vaccine. Notes on the study in general: T cells newly recruited by each seasonal influenza vaccination are few, the authors suggested.

The CDR3 extends over 15 amino acids. Germline assignment: CDR1 SGHTA and CDR2 FQGNSA. The V and J ends lost 0 bases and 2 bases respectively, with 11 bases between them. Of note for this clonotype: The target antigen is unknown.

TCRdb itself ran the RT-PCR reads through MiXCR, one entry per CDR3 protein. The sample consists of over 750,000 distinct CDR3 sequences, over 20% of them appearing once. The sequenced sample was PBMCs from blood, obtained more than 4 days after vaccination. The V gene is TRBV7-2, the J gene TRBJ2-7; D might be TRBD2 (7 bases). This clonotype was obtained from a man aged 50-59 years who received an inactivated influenza vaccine. CDR3 residues: CASSLAAGATYEQYF. The CDR3 DNA reads as TGTGCCAGCAGCTTAGCTGCGGGGGCAACCTACGAGCAGTACTTC.